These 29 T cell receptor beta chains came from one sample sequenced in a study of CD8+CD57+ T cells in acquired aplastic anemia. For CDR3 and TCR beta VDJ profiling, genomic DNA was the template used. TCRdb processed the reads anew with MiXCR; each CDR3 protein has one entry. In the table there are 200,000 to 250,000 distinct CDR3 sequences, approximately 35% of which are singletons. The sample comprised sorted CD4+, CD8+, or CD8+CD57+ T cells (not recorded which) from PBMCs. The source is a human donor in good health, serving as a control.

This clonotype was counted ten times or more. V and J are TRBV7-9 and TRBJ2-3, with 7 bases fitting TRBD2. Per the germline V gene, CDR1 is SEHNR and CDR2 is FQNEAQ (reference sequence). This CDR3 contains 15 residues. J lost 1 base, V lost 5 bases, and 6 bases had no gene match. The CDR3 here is CASSPWGGGTDTQYF. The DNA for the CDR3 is TGTGCCAGCAGCCCTTGGGGGGGGGGCACAGATACGCAGTATTTT. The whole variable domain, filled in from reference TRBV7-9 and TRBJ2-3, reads DTGVSQNPRHKITKRGQNVTFRCDPISEHNRLYWYRQTLGQGPEFLTYFQNEAQLEKSRLLSDRFSAERPKGSFSTLEIQRTEQGDSAMYLCASSPWGGGTDTQYFGPGTRLTVL.

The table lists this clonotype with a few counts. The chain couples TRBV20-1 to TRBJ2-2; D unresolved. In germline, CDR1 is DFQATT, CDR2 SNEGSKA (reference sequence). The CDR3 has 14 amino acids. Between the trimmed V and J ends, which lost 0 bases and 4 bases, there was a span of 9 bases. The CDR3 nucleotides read TGCAGTGCTAGAGATCGAACCCCCACCGGGGAGCTGTTTTTT. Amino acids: CSARDRTPTGELFF.

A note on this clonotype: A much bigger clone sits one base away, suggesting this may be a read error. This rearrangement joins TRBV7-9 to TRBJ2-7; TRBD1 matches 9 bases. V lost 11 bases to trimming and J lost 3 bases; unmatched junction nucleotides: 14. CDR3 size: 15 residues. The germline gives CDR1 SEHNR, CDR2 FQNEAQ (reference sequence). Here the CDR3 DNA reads TGTGCCGGCGGAAAGCCGGGACAGGGAGACTACGAGCAGTACTTC. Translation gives CAGGKPGQGDYEQYF.

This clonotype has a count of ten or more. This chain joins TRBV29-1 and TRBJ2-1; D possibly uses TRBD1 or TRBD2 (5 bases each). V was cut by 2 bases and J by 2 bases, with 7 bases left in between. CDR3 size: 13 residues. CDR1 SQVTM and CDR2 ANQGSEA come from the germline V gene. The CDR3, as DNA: TGCAGCGTTGAAAGGGACCCCTACAATGAGCAGTTCTTC. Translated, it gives CSVERDPYNEQFF.

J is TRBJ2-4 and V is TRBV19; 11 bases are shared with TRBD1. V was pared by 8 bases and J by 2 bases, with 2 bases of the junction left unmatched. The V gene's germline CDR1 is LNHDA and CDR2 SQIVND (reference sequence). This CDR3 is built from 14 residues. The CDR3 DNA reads TGTGCCAGTCGGGACAGGGGGTCCAAAAACATTCAGTACTTC. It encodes CASRDRGSKNIQYF.

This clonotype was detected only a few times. This CDR3 reads CASSQGTSGGPVQETQYF. The CDR3 nucleotides are TGTGCCAGCAGCCAAGGGACTAGCGGGGGGCCCGTCCAAGAGACCCAGTACTTC. V usage is TRBV25-1 and J usage is TRBJ2-5, with 15 bases identical to TRBD2. With 6 bases clipped from V and 1 base from J, the junction kept 9 bases outside the gene matches. The germline V gene encodes CDR1 MGHDK and CDR2 SYGVNS. CDR3 length: 18 residues.

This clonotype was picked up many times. The CDR3 DNA is TGCAGTGCTAGCGACCTCCGGGGGGTGAACACTGAAGCTTTCTTT. Translating gives CSASDLRGVNTEAFF. The V call is TRBV20-1, the J call TRBJ1-1, with D maybe TRBD1 (5 bases). CDR1 is DFQATT, CDR2 SNEGSKA, per germline (reference sequence). V was cut by 3 bases and J by 0 bases, with 14 bases left in between. This CDR3 has 15 residues.

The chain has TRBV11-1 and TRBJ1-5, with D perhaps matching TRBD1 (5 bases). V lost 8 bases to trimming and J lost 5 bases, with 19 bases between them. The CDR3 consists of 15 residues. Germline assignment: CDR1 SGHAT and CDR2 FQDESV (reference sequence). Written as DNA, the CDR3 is TGTGCCAGCGGCCAAGATGAGTCAGGGTATCAGCCCCAGCATTTT. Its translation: CASGQDESGYQPQHF.

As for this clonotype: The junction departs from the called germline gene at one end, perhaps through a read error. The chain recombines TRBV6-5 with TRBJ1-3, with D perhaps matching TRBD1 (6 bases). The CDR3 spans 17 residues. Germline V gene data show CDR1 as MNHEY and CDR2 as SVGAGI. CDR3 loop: CASSYSGRGLLGNTIYF. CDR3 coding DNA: TGTGCCAGCAGTTACTCGGGCAGGGGATTATTGGGAAACACCATATATTTC.

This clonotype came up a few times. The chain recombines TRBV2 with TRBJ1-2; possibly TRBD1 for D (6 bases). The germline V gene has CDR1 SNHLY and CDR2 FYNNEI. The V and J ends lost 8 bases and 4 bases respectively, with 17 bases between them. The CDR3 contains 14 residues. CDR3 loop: CASSPGGPSYGYTF. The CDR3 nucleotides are TGTGCCAGCTCACCCGGGGGCCCTTCCTATGGCTACACCTTC.

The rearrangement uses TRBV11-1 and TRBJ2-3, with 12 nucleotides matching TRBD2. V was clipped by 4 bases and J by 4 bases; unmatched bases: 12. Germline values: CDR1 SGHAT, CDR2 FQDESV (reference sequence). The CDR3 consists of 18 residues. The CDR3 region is CASSSYLRTSGVSDTQYF. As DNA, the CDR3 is TGTGCCAGCAGCTCATACCTTCGGACTAGCGGGGTTTCAGATACGCAGTATTTT.

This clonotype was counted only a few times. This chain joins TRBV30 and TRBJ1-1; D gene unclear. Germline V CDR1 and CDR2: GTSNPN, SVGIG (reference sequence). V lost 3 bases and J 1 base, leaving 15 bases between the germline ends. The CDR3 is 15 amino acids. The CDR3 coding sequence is TGTGCCTGGAGGGAATCGCGAGGGTCGAACACTGAAGCTTTCTTT. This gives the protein CAWRESRGSNTEAFF. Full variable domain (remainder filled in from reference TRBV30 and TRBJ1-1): SQTIHQWPATLVQPVGSPLSLECTVEGTSNPNLYWYRQAAGRGLQLLFYSVGIGQISSEVPQNLSASRPQDRQFILSSKKLLLSDSGFYLCAWRESRGSNTEAFFGQGTRLTVV.

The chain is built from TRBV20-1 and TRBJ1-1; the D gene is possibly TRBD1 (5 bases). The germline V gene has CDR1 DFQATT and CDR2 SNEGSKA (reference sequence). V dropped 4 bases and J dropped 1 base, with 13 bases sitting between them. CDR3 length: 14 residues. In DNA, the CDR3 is TGCAGTGCTACACCCCCAGGGCAGAACACTGAAGCTTTCTTT. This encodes CSATPPGQNTEAFF.

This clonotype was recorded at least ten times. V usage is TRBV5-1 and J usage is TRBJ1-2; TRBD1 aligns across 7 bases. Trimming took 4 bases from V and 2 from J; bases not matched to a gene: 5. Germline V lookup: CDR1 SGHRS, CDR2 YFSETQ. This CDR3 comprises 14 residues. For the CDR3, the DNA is TGCGCCAGCAGCCGAGAGGGACAGAACTATGGCTACACCTTC. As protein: CASSREGQNYGYTF.

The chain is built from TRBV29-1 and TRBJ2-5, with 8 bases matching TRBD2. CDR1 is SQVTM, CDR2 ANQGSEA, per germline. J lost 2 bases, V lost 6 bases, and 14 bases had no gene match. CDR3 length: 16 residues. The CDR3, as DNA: TGCAGCGTCGGGTCTAGGTGGGTAGCGGGACAAGAGACCCAGTACTTC. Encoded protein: CSVGSRWVAGQETQYF.

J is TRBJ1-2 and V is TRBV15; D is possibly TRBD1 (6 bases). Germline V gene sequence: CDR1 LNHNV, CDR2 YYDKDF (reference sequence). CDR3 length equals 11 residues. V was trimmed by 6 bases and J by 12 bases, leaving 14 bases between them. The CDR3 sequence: CATREGGGNTF. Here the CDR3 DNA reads TGTGCCACCAGAGAAGGGGGTGGAAACACCTTC.

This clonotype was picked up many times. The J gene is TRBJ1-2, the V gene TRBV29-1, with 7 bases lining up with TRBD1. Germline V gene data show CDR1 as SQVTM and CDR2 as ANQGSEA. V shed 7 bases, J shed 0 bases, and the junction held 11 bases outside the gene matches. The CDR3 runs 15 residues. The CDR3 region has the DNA TGCAGCGCATTGATTCCGGGACAGACTAACTATGGCTACACCTTC. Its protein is CSALIPGQTNYGYTF. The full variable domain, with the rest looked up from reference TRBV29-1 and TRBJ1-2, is SAVISQKPSRDICQRGTSLTIQCQVDSQVTMMFWYRQQPGQSLTLIATANQGSEATYESGFVIDKFPISRPNLTFSTLTVSNMSPEDSSIYLCSALIPGQTNYGYTFGSGTRLTVV.

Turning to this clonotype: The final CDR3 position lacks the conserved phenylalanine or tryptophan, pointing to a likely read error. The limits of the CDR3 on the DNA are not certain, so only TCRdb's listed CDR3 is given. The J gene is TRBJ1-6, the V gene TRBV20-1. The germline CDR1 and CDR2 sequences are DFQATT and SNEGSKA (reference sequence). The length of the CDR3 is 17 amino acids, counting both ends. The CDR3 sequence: CSARERVGSPYNSPPHS.

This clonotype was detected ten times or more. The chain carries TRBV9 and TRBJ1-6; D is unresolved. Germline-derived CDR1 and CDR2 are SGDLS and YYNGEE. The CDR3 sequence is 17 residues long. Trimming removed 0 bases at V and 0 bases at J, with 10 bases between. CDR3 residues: CASSVEPESSYNSPLHF. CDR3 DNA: TGTGCCAGCAGCGTAGAGCCGGAGAGCTCCTATAATTCACCCCTCCACTTT. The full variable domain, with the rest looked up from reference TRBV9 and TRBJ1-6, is DSGVTQTPKHLITATGQRVTLRCSPRSGDLSVYWYQQSLDQGLQFLIQYYNGEERAKGNILERFSAQQFPDLHSELNLSSLELGDSALYFCASSVEPESSYNSPLHFGNGTRLTVT.

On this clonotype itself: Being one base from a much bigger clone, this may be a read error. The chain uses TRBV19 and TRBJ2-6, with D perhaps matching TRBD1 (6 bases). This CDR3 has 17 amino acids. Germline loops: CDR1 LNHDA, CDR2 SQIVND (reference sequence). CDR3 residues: CASKQGFGGSGANALTF. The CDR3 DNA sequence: TGTGCCAGTAAGCAGGGGTTCGGAGGCTCTGGGGCCAACGCCCTGACTTTC.

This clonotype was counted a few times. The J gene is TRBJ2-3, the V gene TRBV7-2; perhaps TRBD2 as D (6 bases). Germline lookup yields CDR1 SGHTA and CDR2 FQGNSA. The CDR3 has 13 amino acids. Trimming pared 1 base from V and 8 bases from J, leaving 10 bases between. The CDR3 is CASSLGGAGTQYF. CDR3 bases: TGTGCCAGCAGCTTAGGCGGGGCAGGTACGCAGTATTTT. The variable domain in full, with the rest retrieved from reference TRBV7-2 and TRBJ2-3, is GAGVSQSPSNKVTEKGKDVELRCDPISGHTALYWYRQSLGQGLEFLIYFQGNSAPDKSGLPSDRFSAERTGGSVSTLTIQRTQQEDSAVYLCASSLGGAGTQYFGPGTRLTVL.

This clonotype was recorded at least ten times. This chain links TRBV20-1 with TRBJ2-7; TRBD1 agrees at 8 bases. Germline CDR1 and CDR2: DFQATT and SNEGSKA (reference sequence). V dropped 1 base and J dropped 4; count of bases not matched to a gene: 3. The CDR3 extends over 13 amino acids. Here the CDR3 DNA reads TGCAGTGCTAGAGGGACAGGGCCGTACGAGCAGTACTTC. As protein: CSARGTGPYEQYF.

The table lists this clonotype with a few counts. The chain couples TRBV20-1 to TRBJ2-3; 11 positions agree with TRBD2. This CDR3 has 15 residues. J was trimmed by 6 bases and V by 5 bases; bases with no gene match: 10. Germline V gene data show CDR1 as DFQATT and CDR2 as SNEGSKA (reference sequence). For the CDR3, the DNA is TGCAGTGCTCCCCGTAGCGGGAGGGCCGTGGATACGCAGTATTTT. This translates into CSAPRSGRAVDTQYF.

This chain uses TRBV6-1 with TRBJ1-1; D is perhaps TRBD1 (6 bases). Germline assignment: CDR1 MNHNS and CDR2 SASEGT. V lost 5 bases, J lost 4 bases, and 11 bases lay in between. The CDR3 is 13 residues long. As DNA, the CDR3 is TGTGCCAGCAGTCGCGGGGGCGTCACTGAAGCTTTCTTT. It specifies CASSRGGVTEAFF.

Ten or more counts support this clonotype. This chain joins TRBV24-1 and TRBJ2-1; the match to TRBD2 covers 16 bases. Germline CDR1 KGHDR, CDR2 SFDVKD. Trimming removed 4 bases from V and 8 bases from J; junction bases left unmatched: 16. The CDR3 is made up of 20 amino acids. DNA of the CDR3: TGTGCCACCAGTGACTATACGGGACTAGCGGGAGGGCCGGTGGCCGATGAGCAGTTCTTC. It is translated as CATSDYTGLAGGPVADEQFF.

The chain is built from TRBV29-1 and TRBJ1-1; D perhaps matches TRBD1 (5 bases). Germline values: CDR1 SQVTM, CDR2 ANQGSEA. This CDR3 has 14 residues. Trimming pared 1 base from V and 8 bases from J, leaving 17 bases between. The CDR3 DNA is TGCAGCGTTGAAGGGGTGGGGGGATTGGGCGAAGCTTTCTTT. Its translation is CSVEGVGGLGEAFF.

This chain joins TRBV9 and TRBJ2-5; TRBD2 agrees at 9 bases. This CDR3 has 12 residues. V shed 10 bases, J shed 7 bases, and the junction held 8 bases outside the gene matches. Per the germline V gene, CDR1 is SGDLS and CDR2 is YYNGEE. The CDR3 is CAPGAGGVTQYF. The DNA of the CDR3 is TGTGCCCCCGGGGCGGGAGGGGTGACCCAGTACTTC.

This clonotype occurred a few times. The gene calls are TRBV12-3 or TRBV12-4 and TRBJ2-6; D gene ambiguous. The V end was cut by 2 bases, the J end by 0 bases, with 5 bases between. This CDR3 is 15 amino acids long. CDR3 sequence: CASSLSYSGANVLTF. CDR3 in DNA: TGTGCCAGCAGTTTATCTTACTCTGGGGCCAACGTCCTGACTTTC.

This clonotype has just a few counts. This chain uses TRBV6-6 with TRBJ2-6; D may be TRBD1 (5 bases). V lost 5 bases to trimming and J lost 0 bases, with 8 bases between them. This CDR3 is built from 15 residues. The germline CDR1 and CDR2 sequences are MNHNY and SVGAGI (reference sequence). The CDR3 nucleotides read TGTGCCAGCAGTCAACAGGTCTCTGGGGCCAACGTCCTGACTTTC. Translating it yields CASSQQVSGANVLTF.